This T cell receptor beta chain was recovered during a study of OX40 agonist ivuxolimab in advanced cancers. The overall study: Prior therapy, whether anti-PD-1, anti-PD-L1 or anti-CTLA-4, was allowed, and roughly 40% had some. Study-level points and caveats: Both CD4+ and CD8+ T cell populations in blood had undergone clonal expansion by week 6 at 0.1 to 3.0 mg/kg.

Germline V CDR1 and CDR2: SGHRS, YFSETQ. The CDR3 is made up of 15 amino acids. The V end lost 2 bases, the J end lost 3 bases, and 9 bases lay between the germline ends. Clones were read by immunoSEQ multiplex PCR, and TCRdb kept only the in-frame ones, dropping some. The sample lists about 82,000 clones, 90% seen once, with less than 8% in the top ten. About this clone itself: The antigen remains unidentified.

Sequences were derived from CD4+ or CD8+ T cells sorted from blood, sampled in a trial of the OX40 agonist ivuxolimab. The V and J genes are TRBV5-1 and TRBJ2-6; maybe TRBD2 (6 bases). This clonotype was sampled from an adult with an advanced solid tumor such as melanoma, head and neck, liver or kidney cancer. The DNA for the CDR3 is TGCGCCAGCAGCTTTGCGCGGGGTGGGGCCAACGTCCTGACTTTC. It is translated as CASSFARGGANVLTF.